Each of the 29 T cell receptor beta chains below was sequenced from the same sample in a study of human T cells and chemical hapten exposure. TCRdb ran MiXCR on the RACE reads and lists one entry per CDR3 protein. Among 95,000 to 150,000 distinct CDR3 sequences, roughly 14% were seen once, and the ten largest hold around 2.7%. The time point denotes: pre-sensitization, week 0. Specified treatment: therapeutic diphenylcyclopropenone sensitization with weekly scalp DPC. The specimen was whole blood, collected in connection with sensitization to the hapten diphenylcyclopropenone (DPC). The receptors stem from a woman between 18 and 30 years old with alopecia areata. Some clones in this sample may be carry-over from other donors' samples.

The J gene is TRBJ2-7, the V gene TRBV3-1; 8 bases align to TRBD1. Unmatched junction bases numbered 4, after V lost 4 bases and J lost 5 bases. Germline V CDR1 and CDR2: LGHDT, YNNKEL (reference sequence). The CDR3 consists of 13 residues. The chain's CDR3 is CASSLGQGNEQYF. CDR3 nucleotides: TGTGCCAGCAGCCTAGGACAGGGCAACGAGCAGTACTTC.

This clonotype appeared many times. The rearrangement links TRBV20-1 to TRBJ2-1; 10 bases are a match to TRBD2. Germline CDR1 and CDR2: DFQATT and SNEGSKA (reference sequence). The CDR3 extends over 17 amino acids. J lost 7 bases, V lost 5 bases, and 17 bases had no gene match. The CDR3 here is CSAPMGLAGDSGNEQFF. CDR3 DNA sequence: TGCAGTGCTCCGATGGGGCTAGCGGGGGATTCGGGGAATGAGCAGTTCTTC.

This clonotype was counted many times. This rearrangement joins TRBV4-3 to TRBJ1-5; D not resolved. V gave up 0 bases and J gave up 2 bases, with 11 bases separating them. Germline CDR1 is LGHNA and CDR2 is YSLEER. The CDR3 extends over 16 amino acids. The CDR3 region has the DNA TGCGCCAGCAGCCAAGACCCCAGGTGGGGCAATCAGCCCCAGCATTTT. The encoded protein is CASSQDPRWGNQPQHF.

This clonotype has ten or more counts. V gene TRBV7-9 combines with J gene TRBJ2-5; perhaps TRBD2 as D (7 bases). V was cut by 3 bases and J by 4 bases, with 12 bases left in between. CDR3 length: 14 amino acids. In germline, CDR1 is SEHNR, CDR2 FQNEAQ (reference sequence). The CDR3 nucleotides read TGTGCCAGCAGCTTTGCGGGGGCCTCAGAGACCCAGTACTTC. Translated: CASSFAGASETQYF.

In this sample, this clonotype turned up many times. This chain links TRBV20-1 with TRBJ1-1; the D gene is possibly TRBD1 (6 bases). Trimming left V 1 base short and J 6 bases short, with 15 bases between. CDR3 size: 14 residues. Looked up from germline, CDR1 is DFQATT and CDR2 is SNEGSKA (reference sequence). The CDR3 is CSARVGRGAAEAFF. In DNA, the CDR3 is TGCAGTGCTAGAGTTGGCAGGGGAGCGGCTGAAGCTTTCTTT.

In its sample, this clonotype was seen many times. The chain combines TRBV9 with TRBJ1-1; D is undetermined. The CDR3 is 14 residues long. Looked up from germline, CDR1 is SGDLS and CDR2 is YYNGEE. Trimming took off 2 bases at V and 3 bases at J, with 11 bases between the two ends. The CDR3 DNA follows: TGTGCCAGCAGCGTTGAGTACGGGGACACTGAAGCTTTCTTT. Residues: CASSVEYGDTEAFF.

This clonotype was recorded many times. This chain joins TRBV29-1 and TRBJ2-7, with D possibly matching TRBD2 (5 bases). The CDR3 sequence is 14 residues long. With 4 bases removed from V and 4 bases from J, the gap between germline ends came to 17 bases. Germline V gene lookup returns CDR1 SQVTM and CDR2 ANQGSEA. The DNA for the CDR3 is TGCAGCGTTGCGGGCCAAGGGAGACAATACGAGCAGTACTTC. Translation: CSVAGQGRQYEQYF.

Ten or more counts support this clonotype. The chain couples TRBV4-3 to TRBJ1-6; TRBD1 matches at 7 bases. The CDR3 sequence is 17 residues long. Unmatched junction bases numbered 9, after V lost 0 bases and J lost 7 bases. Germline-derived CDR1 and CDR2 are LGHNA and YSLEER. CDR3 DNA sequence: TGCGCCAGCAGCCAAGATCTATACGGACAGGCAAATTCACCCCTCCACTTT. It codes for CASSQDLYGQANSPLHF.

This clonotype was seen a handful of times. J is TRBJ2-1 and V is TRBV2; D unclear. This CDR3 contains 14 residues. Looked up from germline, CDR1 is SNHLY and CDR2 is FYNNEI. Trimming pared 11 bases from V and 3 bases from J, leaving 17 bases between. CDR3 coding DNA: TGTGCCGTTCCCCGATCCGGGTTCTACAATGAGCAGTTCTTC. Translated, it gives CAVPRSGFYNEQFF.

Only a few counts were recorded for this clonotype. The CDR3: CAWGDNSYEQYF. The CDR3 bases are TGTGCCTGGGGAGACAACTCCTACGAGCAGTACTTC. The J gene is TRBJ2-7, the V gene TRBV30; D is unresolved. CDR3 length: 12 residues. V shed 5 bases and J shed 0 bases, with 8 bases lying between them. Germline CDR1 reads GTSNPN; CDR2 reads SVGIG (reference sequence).

The chain has TRBV6-5 and TRBJ2-3; a possible D gene is TRBD2 (5 bases). There are 13 residues in the CDR3. The V end was cut by 9 bases, the J end by 3 bases, with 13 bases between. The germline CDR1 and CDR2 sequences are MNHEY and SVGAGI. The CDR3 sequence: CASTGRETDTQYF. The CDR3, as DNA: TGTGCCAGTACGGGAAGAGAAACAGATACGCAGTATTTT.

In this sample, this clonotype turned up a few times. The V gene is TRBV20-1, the J gene TRBJ2-1, with TRBD2 matching 9 bases. V shed 5 bases and J 4 bases; nucleotides not matched to a gene: 12. Germline CDR1 and CDR2: DFQATT and SNEGSKA (reference sequence). This CDR3 spans 16 amino acids. CDR3 loop: CSAPQGSGRRYNEQFF. Written as DNA, the CDR3 is TGCAGTGCTCCGCAGGGTAGCGGGAGAAGGTACAATGAGCAGTTCTTC.

This sequence joins TRBV27 and TRBJ2-4, with 9 bases fitting TRBD1. The germline V gene has CDR1 MNHEY and CDR2 SMNVEV (reference sequence). V trimming: 11 bases; J trimming: 2 bases; junction bases outside the gene matches: 13. The CDR3 is made up of 16 amino acids. The CDR3 nucleotides read TGTGCCGCGCTACAGGGGGCCGGCGAGTCCAAAAACATTCAGTACTTC. This codes for CAALQGAGESKNIQYF.

This clonotype has a handful of counts. The genes are TRBV30 and TRBJ2-3; 11 bases match TRBD2. In germline, CDR1 is GTSNPN, CDR2 SVGIG (reference sequence). Unmatched junction bases numbered 11, after V lost 0 bases and J lost 0 bases. CDR3 size: 19 residues. The CDR3 nucleotides are TGTGCCTGGAGTGTGTCTAGCGGGGGGTCTACTTCTAGCACAGATACGCAGTATTTT. This gives the protein CAWSVSSGGSTSSTDTQYF. Based on the CDR3 plus reference TRBV30 and TRBJ2-3, the full variable domain is SQTIHQWPATLVQPVGSPLSLECTVEGTSNPNLYWYRQAAGRGLQLLFYSVGIGQISSEVPQNLSASRPQDRQFILSSKKLLLSDSGFYLCAWSVSSGGSTSSTDTQYFGPGTRLTVL.

This clonotype was picked up a small number of times. The chain employs TRBV11-2 and TRBJ1-6; D unresolved. The CDR3 runs 16 residues. Germline assignment: CDR1 SGHAT and CDR2 FQNNGV. V was cut by 5 bases and J by 5 bases, with 16 bases left in between. The chain's CDR3 is CASSPDGQVNNSPLHF. The CDR3 DNA sequence: TGTGCCAGCAGCCCCGATGGGCAGGTGAATAATTCACCCCTCCACTTT.

This chain links TRBV28 with TRBJ2-2; no reliable D call. The germline V gene encodes CDR1 MDHEN and CDR2 SYDVKM. CDR3 size: 13 residues. V shed 8 bases and J shed 2 bases, with 9 bases lying between them. CDR3 residues: CASLQANTGELFF. The CDR3 region has the DNA TGTGCCAGCTTGCAGGCCAACACCGGGGAGCTGTTTTTT.

This clonotype came up a few times. This sequence joins TRBV10-3 and TRBJ1-1, with 7 bases that match TRBD1. There are 15 residues in the CDR3. V lost 4 bases and J lost 1; bases outside the gene matches: 6. Germline assignment: CDR1 ENHRY and CDR2 SYGVKD. The CDR3 region has the DNA TGTGCCATCAGTGTCACAAACAGGGGGAACACTGAAGCTTTCTTT. This gives the protein CAISVTNRGNTEAFF.

This clonotype appeared many times. The rearrangement joins TRBV18 to TRBJ1-6; D is perhaps TRBD1 (5 bases). Trimming shortened V by 3 bases and J by 6 bases, and 15 bases separated the two germline ends. Germline V gives CDR1 KGHSH, CDR2 LQKENI. CDR3 length: 16 residues. The CDR3 DNA follows: TGTGCCAGCTCACCGAGCATTCGGGACCTTAATTCACCCCTCCACTTT. It specifies CASSPSIRDLNSPLHF.

The rearrangement joins TRBV7-9 to TRBJ2-7; the D call may be TRBD1 or TRBD2 (6 bases each). Germline V CDR1 and CDR2: SEHNR, FQNEAQ (reference sequence). Trimming shortened V by 4 bases and J by 2 bases, and 21 bases separated the two germline ends. The CDR3 consists of 17 residues. The CDR3 DNA reads as TGTGCCAGCAGCTCGATAGGCGGGGACACCCGAGCCTACGAGCAGTACTTC. Amino acids: CASSSIGGDTRAYEQYF. Based on the CDR3 plus reference TRBV7-9 and TRBJ2-7, the full variable domain is DTGVSQNPRHKITKRGQNVTFRCDPISEHNRLYWYRQTLGQGPEFLTYFQNEAQLEKSRLLSDRFSAERPKGSFSTLEIQRTEQGDSAMYLCASSSIGGDTRAYEQYFGPGTRLTVT.

This clonotype was counted many times. CDR3 in DNA: TGTGCCAGCAGCCACGGGACAGGGGTGACTTTCTTT. Encoded protein: CASSHGTGVTFF. J is TRBJ1-1 and V is TRBV3-1; 10 bases line up with TRBD1. The germline V gene has CDR1 LGHDT and CDR2 YNNKEL (reference sequence). The CDR3 extends over 12 amino acids. V was pared by 3 bases and J by 12 bases, with 4 bases of the junction left unmatched.

This clonotype has ten or more counts. V usage is TRBV5-1 and J usage is TRBJ2-3; D call uncertain. The V and J ends lost 1 base and 4 bases respectively, with 7 bases between them. The CDR3 runs to 13 residues. Germline V gene sequence: CDR1 SGHRS, CDR2 YFSETQ. The CDR3 protein is CASSLTAPDTQYF. CDR3 sequence (DNA): TGCGCCAGCAGCTTGACAGCACCAGATACGCAGTATTTT.

The sample holds a few counts of this clonotype. This rearrangement joins TRBV20-1 to TRBJ2-1; D call uncertain. V was shortened by 1 base and J by 4 bases, with 5 bases between the two germline ends. CDR3 length: 12 amino acids. Germline-derived CDR1 and CDR2 are DFQATT and SNEGSKA (reference sequence). The CDR3 reads CSARVGYNEQFF. CDR3 DNA sequence: TGCAGTGCTAGAGTAGGGTACAATGAGCAGTTCTTC.

This clonotype was found a few times. The chain employs TRBV6-5 and TRBJ2-5, with 10 positions matching TRBD2. Germline V gene lookup returns CDR1 MNHEY and CDR2 SVGAGI. The V segment lost 7 bases and the J segment 2 bases; nucleotides outside the gene matches: 7. This CDR3 is 15 amino acids long. CDR3 sequence reads: CASTLSGGIQETQYF. In DNA form, the CDR3 reads TGTGCCAGCACCCTTAGCGGGGGGATACAAGAGACCCAGTACTTC.

The genes are TRBV7-2 and TRBJ2-7; D tentatively fits TRBD1 or TRBD2 (5 bases each). Between the trimmed V and J ends, which lost 3 bases and 6 bases, there was a span of 21 bases. The germline CDR1 and CDR2 sequences are SGHTA and FQGNSA. The CDR3 has 16 residues. CDR3 protein: CASSFRFTIPGSEQYF. DNA for the CDR3: TGTGCCAGCAGCTTCCGGTTTACTATTCCAGGGAGCGAGCAGTACTTC. Variable domain in full (rest from reference TRBV7-2 and TRBJ2-7): GAGVSQSPSNKVTEKGKDVELRCDPISGHTALYWYRQSLGQGLEFLIYFQGNSAPDKSGLPSDRFSAERTGGSVSTLTIQRTQQEDSAVYLCASSFRFTIPGSEQYFGPGTRLTVT.

This clonotype was counted many times. The gene calls are TRBV12-3 or TRBV12-4 and TRBJ2-1, with no clear D. The CDR3 runs 13 residues. V was trimmed by 3 bases and J by 0 bases, leaving 3 bases between them. The CDR3 bases are TGTGCCAGCAGTTTGTCCTCCTACAATGAGCAGTTCTTC. Residues: CASSLSSYNEQFF.

This clonotype was counted a few times. J is TRBJ2-1 and V is TRBV20-1, with TRBD2 matching over 9 bases. Trimming removed 6 bases from V and 9 bases from J; junction bases left unmatched: 9. Germline CDR1 DFQATT, CDR2 SNEGSKA (reference sequence). The CDR3 covers 13 residues. The CDR3 DNA reads TGCAGTGCCACGGGACTAGCTATTGGTGAGCAGTTCTTC. Its protein product is CSATGLAIGEQFF.

This clonotype showed up just a few times. The rearrangement links TRBV7-2 to TRBJ2-3, with D uncertain. V lost 3 bases and J lost 2, with 15 bases in between. The CDR3 loop spans 16 amino acids. Germline lookup yields CDR1 SGHTA and CDR2 FQGNSA. The CDR3 nucleotides are TGTGCCAGCAGCTTGGGGTTGGAGATTTCCACAGATACGCAGTATTTT. This encodes CASSLGLEISTDTQYF.

Only a few counts were recorded for this clonotype. The chain employs TRBV11-2 and TRBJ2-1, with D unclear. Trimming cost V 0 bases and J 2 bases, with 8 bases left between them. This CDR3 is built from 15 residues. From germline, CDR1 is SGHAT and CDR2 FQNNGV. CDR3 bases: TGTGCCAGCAGCTTAGATGGGAACCCCTACAATGAGCAGTTCTTC. Amino acids: CASSLDGNPYNEQFF.

The V and J genes are TRBV12-3 or TRBV12-4 and TRBJ1-4, with 7 positions matching TRBD1. Unmatched junction bases numbered 4, after V lost 6 bases and J lost 6 bases. This CDR3 spans 13 amino acids. The CDR3 nucleotides are TGTGCCAGCAGCCCCAGGGGGTATGAAAAACTGTTTTTT. The encoded protein is CASSPRGYEKLFF.